Below are 2 T cell receptor beta chains sequenced from a single sample in a study of CD8 T cells in ankylosing spondylitis. The study's findings and limits: Characteristic, it appeared, of ankylosing spondylitis blood was a TCR beta motif of roughly eight highly homologous variants.

A single record per CDR3 protein comes from TCRdb applying MiXCR to the 5' RACE reads. The profile shows about 540,000 distinct CDR3 sequences, 12% of them singletons. Their cognate antigens are unknown. The sequenced sample was blood, either unsorted or a sorted T cell fraction (not recorded which). The receptors stem from a male donor with ankylosing spondylitis.

The sample holds a few counts of this clonotype. V gene TRBV5-5 combines with J gene TRBJ1-5; D is unresolved. The germline V gene has CDR1 SGHKS and CDR2 YYEKEE (reference sequence). This CDR3 spans 15 amino acids. The ends were cut back, 1 base at V and 3 bases at J, with 11 bases in the middle. DNA of the CDR3: TGTGCCAGCAGCTTGATGGGCGAGTACAATCAGCCCCAGCATTTT. Translated, it gives CASSLMGEYNQPQHF.

The V call is TRBV12-3 or TRBV12-4, the J call TRBJ2-7; D unresolved. This CDR3 spans 14 amino acids. V dropped 3 bases and J dropped 3 bases, with 12 bases sitting between them. For the CDR3, the DNA is TGTGCCAGCAGTTTTATGGCTGGCCTCTACGAGCAGTACTTC. It is translated as CASSFMAGLYEQYF.